This T cell receptor beta chain was captured by sequencing in a study of Ad26.COV2.S vaccination and SARS-CoV-2 variants. Study details: Vaccine-arm donor from the placebo-controlled COV1001 Ad26.COV2.S trial. In the study, Ad26.COV2.S was injected intramuscularly once, or twice 56 days apart. Study results and limitations: Once vaccination had occurred, spike-specific CD8+ and CD4+ T cell responses reportedly showed substantial breadth.

To note about this clone: Its antigen remains unidentified.

Germline V gene data show CDR1 as SGDLS and CDR2 as YYNGEE. The junction had 2 bases not matched to a gene; V was cut back by 3 bases and J by 3 bases. CDR3 size: 15 residues. Regarding treatment: some 19 received Ad26.COV2.S at low or high dose, single or two shots; 5 received placebo; per-sample allocation not given. Specimens were obtained on day 63 following the first vaccine or placebo injection. TCRdb's table, derived via immunoSEQ multiplex PCR, lists solely in-frame clones and lacks some. Among a few hundred thousand clones listed, 75% to 95% were seen once. This clonotype was obtained from a person aged 18-65 years who received the Ad26.COV2.S COVID-19 vaccine or a placebo. The sample consisted of peripheral blood, taken in a trial of Ad26.COV2.S vaccine versus placebo. This sequence joins TRBV9 and TRBJ1-3, with 11 bases lining up with TRBD1. The CDR3: CASSAGQGVGNTIYF. CDR3 DNA: TGTGCCAGCAGCGCGGGACAGGGGGTTGGAAACACCATATATTTT.